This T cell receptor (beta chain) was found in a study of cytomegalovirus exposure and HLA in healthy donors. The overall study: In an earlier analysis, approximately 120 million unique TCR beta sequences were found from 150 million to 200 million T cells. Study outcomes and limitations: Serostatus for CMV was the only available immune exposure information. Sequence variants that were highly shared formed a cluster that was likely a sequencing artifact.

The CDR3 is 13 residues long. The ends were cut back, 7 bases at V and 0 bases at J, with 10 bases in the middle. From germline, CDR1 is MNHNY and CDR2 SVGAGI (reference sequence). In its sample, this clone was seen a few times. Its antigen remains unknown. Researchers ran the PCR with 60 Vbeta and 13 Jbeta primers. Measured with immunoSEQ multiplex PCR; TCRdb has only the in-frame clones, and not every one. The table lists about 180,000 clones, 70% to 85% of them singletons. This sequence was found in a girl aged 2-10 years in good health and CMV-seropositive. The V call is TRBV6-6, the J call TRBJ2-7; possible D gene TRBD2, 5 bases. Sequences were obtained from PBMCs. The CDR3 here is CASTGVSSYEQYF. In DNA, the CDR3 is TGTGCCAGCACCGGGGTCAGCTCCTACGAGCAGTACTTC.